The 26 T cell receptor beta chains below were found in one sample sequenced in a study of Graves' ophthalmopathy and Graves' hyperthyroidism. The authors amplified TCR beta CDR3 regions, and they did so from RNA transcripts for repertoire sequencing. HTBI-primed RT-PCR formed the first round, and a multiplex PCR formed the second. TCRdb re-analysed the multiplex PCR reads in MiXCR, keeping a single row per CDR3 protein. The sample lists some 350,000 distinct CDR3 sequences; 15% to 20% were seen once. The sequenced material came from peripheral blood. The receptors shown here come from an adult woman with stable Graves' hyperthyroidism.

This clonotype was seen repeatedly, ten times or more. The chain recombines TRBV9 with TRBJ2-7; the match to TRBD2 covers 10 bases. After removal of 4 bases from V and 5 bases from J, the junction contained 9 bases not matched to a gene. Germline lookup yields CDR1 SGDLS and CDR2 YYNGEE. This CDR3 is built from 15 residues. CDR3 protein: CASSLLAGVSHEQYF. CDR3 DNA sequence: TGTGCCAGCAGCCTTCTAGCGGGAGTCAGCCACGAGCAGTACTTC.

The chain recombines TRBV15 with TRBJ2-5; D call uncertain. The V end lost 2 bases, the J end lost 4 bases, and 5 bases lay between the germline ends. There are 12 residues in the CDR3. The germline CDR1 and CDR2 sequences are LNHNV and YYDKDF (reference sequence). The CDR3 sequence: CATSRTAETQYF. DNA of the CDR3: TGTGCCACCAGCAGAACAGCAGAGACCCAGTACTTC.

To note about this clonotype: The missing conserved phenylalanine or tryptophan at the end of this CDR3 makes a read error likely. The V and J genes are TRBV7-8 and TRBJ2-7, with a weak D call TRBD2 (6 bases). Germline assignment: CDR1 SGHVS and CDR2 FQNEAQ. The CDR3 runs 13 residues. The V gene lost 4 bases and the J gene lost 3 bases, with 10 bases spanning the gap. Here the CDR3 reads CASSSRDFYEQYY. CDR3 DNA sequence: TGTGCCAGCAGCTCCCGGGACTTCTACGAGCAGTACTAC.

This chain uses TRBV27 with TRBJ2-7; 8 positions agree with TRBD1. Trimming removed 10 bases from V and 3 bases from J; junction bases left unmatched: 5. CDR3 length equals 12 residues. The germline V gene has CDR1 MNHEY and CDR2 SMNVEV (reference sequence). CDR3 amino acids: CATRGLNYEQYF. The CDR3 DNA reads as TGTGCCACCAGGGGGCTAAACTACGAGCAGTACTTC.

This clonotype has a count of ten or more. The chain links TRBV29-1 to TRBJ2-4, with 9 bases fitting TRBD1. The V and J ends lost 6 bases and 11 bases, in that order; junction bases with no gene match: 5. CDR1 is SQVTM, CDR2 ANQGSEA, per germline. CDR3 size: 11 residues. The CDR3 is CSVETGGLQYF. CDR3 sequence (DNA): TGCAGCGTAGAGACAGGGGGGCTTCAGTACTTC. Complete variable domain (other parts from reference TRBV29-1 and TRBJ2-4): SAVISQKPSRDICQRGTSLTIQCQVDSQVTMMFWYRQQPGQSLTLIATANQGSEATYESGFVIDKFPISRPNLTFSTLTVSNMSPEDSSIYLCSVETGGLQYFGAGTRLSVL.

This chain uses TRBV12-3 or TRBV12-4 with TRBJ2-7, with TRBD1 matching over 8 bases. The CDR3 contains 15 residues. Trimming cost V 2 bases and J 3 bases; bases outside gene matches: 6. CDR3 region: CASSLRDRRNYEQYF. Written as DNA, the CDR3 is TGTGCCAGCAGTTTAAGGGACAGGCGAAACTACGAGCAGTACTTC.

In this sample, this clonotype turned up many times. The chain employs TRBV27 and TRBJ1-1; D is unclear. Germline lookup yields CDR1 MNHEY and CDR2 SMNVEV (reference sequence). The CDR3 sequence is 14 residues long. Trimming shortened V by 2 bases and J by 6 bases, and 13 bases separated the two germline ends. CDR3: CASSLGTDPAEAFF. The DNA for the CDR3 is TGTGCCAGCAGTTTAGGAACTGACCCAGCTGAAGCTTTCTTT.

There are many counts of this clonotype. J is TRBJ2-2 and V is TRBV28; D may be TRBD1 (5 bases). Germline lookup yields CDR1 MDHEN and CDR2 SYDVKM. There are 12 residues in the CDR3. Trimming removed 8 bases at V and 5 bases at J, with 9 bases between. For the CDR3, the DNA is TGTGCCAGCGCAGGGTCGACCGGGGAGCTGTTTTTT. Protein sequence: CASAGSTGELFF.

This clonotype was seen only a few times. The rearrangement uses TRBV5-1 and TRBJ1-1; 10 bases match TRBD1. This CDR3 comprises 15 residues. V lost 4 bases and J lost 3; bases outside the gene matches: 6. CDR1 is SGHRS and CDR2 is YFSETQ in the germline V gene. The CDR3 coding sequence is TGCGCCAGCAGCCCGGAGGGACAGGGGCACACTGAAGCTTTCTTT. This gives the protein CASSPEGQGHTEAFF.

This clonotype was observed many times. V is TRBV15 and J is TRBJ2-3, with 7 bases fitting TRBD1. V dropped 2 bases and J dropped 6; count of bases not matched to a gene: 8. Looked up from germline, CDR1 is LNHNV and CDR2 is YYDKDF (reference sequence). The CDR3 has 15 residues. In DNA form, the CDR3 reads TGTGCCACCAGCAGAACACGACAGGGAGCGGATACGCAGTATTTT. This gives the protein CATSRTRQGADTQYF.

This clonotype was observed at least ten times. The genes are TRBV12-3 or TRBV12-4 and TRBJ2-4; tentative D call: TRBD1 (5 bases). The germline V and J ends were trimmed by 6 bases and 5 bases, with 11 bases remaining between them. CDR3 length: 13 residues. The CDR3 here is CASRQDGQNIQYF. The DNA of the CDR3 is TGTGCCAGCAGACAGGACGGGCAAAACATTCAGTACTTC.

This clonotype was found many times. The rearrangement uses TRBV28 and TRBJ2-7; D call uncertain. Germline V CDR1 and CDR2: MDHEN, SYDVKM. The CDR3 runs to 14 residues. V was cut by 1 base and J by 0 bases, with 7 bases left in between. DNA of the CDR3: TGTGCCAGCAGTTTATTAGCCGGCTCCTACGAGCAGTACTTC. Protein product: CASSLLAGSYEQYF.

V is TRBV9 and J is TRBJ2-7; TRBD2 matches 8 bases. Germline V gene sequence: CDR1 SGDLS, CDR2 YYNGEE. This CDR3 has 14 amino acids. V was pared by 3 bases and J by 4 bases, with 6 bases of the junction left unmatched. In DNA form, the CDR3 reads TGTGCCAGCAGCGAGGGACTAGGAGGGTACGAGCAGTACTTC. Protein product: CASSEGLGGYEQYF.

This clonotype was counted only a few times. The chain carries TRBV5-1 and TRBJ2-7; D is unclear. V shed 2 bases and J shed 4 bases, with 10 bases lying between them. The V gene's germline CDR1 is SGHRS and CDR2 YFSETQ. The CDR3 has 13 residues. This CDR3 is CASSLGREYEQYF. In nucleotides, the CDR3 is TGCGCCAGCAGCTTAGGTCGTGAATACGAGCAGTACTTC.

The table lists this clonotype with a few counts. This chain connects TRBV10-3 to TRBJ2-2; 9 bases align to TRBD2. CDR3 length: 16 amino acids. Germline-derived CDR1 and CDR2 are ENHRY and SYGVKD. Germline trimming cut 2 bases from V and 5 bases from J; bases unmatched to any gene: 6. CDR3 in DNA: TGTGCCATCAGTGAGGCGGGAGGGCCGGGTACCGGGGAGCTGTTTTTT. Amino acids: CAISEAGGPGTGELFF.

This clonotype was seen at least ten times. V is TRBV2 and J is TRBJ2-2; TRBD2 matches at 7 bases. CDR3 length equals 15 residues. Germline CDR1 and CDR2: SNHLY and FYNNEI. The junction had 7 bases not matched to a gene; V was cut back by 6 bases and J by 3 bases. The CDR3 sequence: CASRPGTTYTGELFF. CDR3 DNA sequence: TGTGCCAGCAGGCCCGGGACTACCTACACCGGGGAGCTGTTTTTT. The variable domain in full, completed from reference TRBV2 and TRBJ2-2, reads EPEVTQTPSHQVTQMGQEVILRCVPISNHLYFYWYRQILGQKVEFLVSFYNNEISEKSEIFDDQFSVERPDGSNFTLKIRSTKLEDSAMYFCASRPGTTYTGELFFGEGSRLTVL.

The sample holds many counts of this clonotype. The chain is built from TRBV12-3 or TRBV12-4 and TRBJ2-7; a weak D match, TRBD1 (5 bases). Deletions cut 5 bases from V and 0 bases from J, with 11 bases between. The CDR3 has 14 amino acids. The CDR3 bases are TGTGCCAGCAGTCGACAGTTAAGCTCCTACGAGCAGTACTTC. It encodes CASSRQLSSYEQYF.

This clonotype was detected ten times or more. The rearrangement uses TRBV20-1 and TRBJ2-7; D gene unclear. CDR1 is DFQATT and CDR2 is SNEGSKA in the germline V gene (reference sequence). V lost 3 bases and J 4 bases, leaving 13 bases between the germline ends. The CDR3 is 13 amino acids. The CDR3 coding sequence is TGCAGTGCTAGGACTCCCCGGACGTACGAGCAGTACTTC. Protein sequence: CSARTPRTYEQYF.

This clonotype was counted many times. The junction differs from germline at one of its ends, possibly a read error. The chain couples TRBV11-2 to TRBJ2-7; D remains ambiguous. The CDR3 consists of 12 residues. Germline V gene lookup returns CDR1 SGHAT and CDR2 FQNNGV. The CDR3 bases are TGTGCCGGCAGCCACCCCACCAGGGAGCAGTACTTC. It encodes CAGSHPTREQYF. The full variable domain, with the rest looked up from reference TRBV11-2 and TRBJ2-7, is EAGVAQSPRYKIIEKRQSVAFWCNPISGHATLYWYQQILGQGPKLLIQFQNNGVVDDSQLPKDRFSAERLKGVDSTLKIQPAKLEDSAVYLCAGSHPTREQYFGPGTRLTVT.

The sample holds many counts of this clonotype. This chain connects TRBV6-2 or TRBV6-3 to TRBJ2-7; no definite D call. V lost 2 bases to trimming and J lost 4 bases, with 9 bases between them. This CDR3 region has 13 residues. CDR1 is MNHEY, CDR2 SVGEGT, per germline. CDR3 in amino acids: CASSYGVTYEQYF. CDR3 bases: TGTGCCAGCAGTTACGGGGTCACGTACGAGCAGTACTTC.

The chain is built from TRBV3-1 and TRBJ2-7; 11 bases line up with TRBD2. The germline V gene has CDR1 LGHDT and CDR2 YNNKEL (reference sequence). This CDR3 region has 15 residues. V trimming: 4 bases; J trimming: 4 bases; junction bases outside the gene matches: 6. The CDR3 sequence is CASSPRLAGLYEQYF. CDR3 nucleotides: TGTGCCAGCAGCCCTCGACTAGCGGGATTATACGAGCAGTACTTC.

This chain connects TRBV28 to TRBJ2-7, with D uncertain. Trimming pared 6 bases from V and 7 bases from J, leaving 13 bases between. CDR1 is MDHEN and CDR2 is SYDVKM in the germline V gene. The CDR3 extends over 12 amino acids. CDR3 DNA: TGTGCCAGCAGCCCGACCCTGGGGGAGCAGTACTTC. Encoded protein: CASSPTLGEQYF.

This clonotype was seen a few times. The CDR3 DNA reads TGTGCCAGCAGCCCGACCTTTGACAGGGATGGGGAGCTGTTTTTT. It encodes CASSPTFDRDGELFF. The V gene is TRBV3-1, the J gene TRBJ2-2; 7 bases are a match to TRBD1. Trimming cost V 4 bases and J 8 bases; bases outside gene matches: 10. Germline assignment: CDR1 LGHDT and CDR2 YNNKEL (reference sequence). The CDR3 spans 15 residues.

This clonotype was counted at least ten times. The V and J genes are TRBV19 and TRBJ1-1; D perhaps matches TRBD1 (5 bases). V lost 3 bases and J lost 2, with 10 bases in between. There are 14 residues in the CDR3. The germline gives CDR1 LNHDA, CDR2 SQIVND (reference sequence). CDR3 loop: CASSMDQGNTEAFF. CDR3 bases: TGTGCCAGTAGTATGGACCAGGGCAACACTGAAGCTTTCTTT.

This clonotype was found many times. The chain is built from TRBV3-1 and TRBJ1-5; D gene unclear. V was shortened by 0 bases and J by 0 bases, with 12 bases between the two germline ends. This CDR3 contains 17 residues. The germline gives CDR1 LGHDT, CDR2 YNNKEL (reference sequence). For the CDR3, the DNA is TGTGCCAGCAGCCAAGAAGACCCCCCGTATAGCAATCAGCCCCAGCATTTT. This codes for CASSQEDPPYSNQPQHF.

The CDR3 loop is CASSGPRRYEQYF. In DNA, the CDR3 is TGTGCCAGCAGTGGACCGAGAAGGTACGAGCAGTACTTC. The chain uses TRBV12-3 or TRBV12-4 and TRBJ2-7; D gene uncertain. The CDR3 length is 13 residues. Trimming took off 5 bases at V and 4 bases at J, with 12 bases between the two ends.